The rows below give T cell receptor beta chains drawn from one sample of a study. TCRdb used MiXCR to reprocess the 5' RACE reads, holding one entry per CDR3 protein. Of 8,600 or so distinct CDR3 sequences in the sample, less than 55% were seen once. The source material was Tregs sorted from a lymph node. These receptors originate from a female donor with breast cancer. Each CDR3 is given with its conserved first and last residue. The D gene is left open where the match is weak. Where a row states a size, it is once, few, many or the class of an expanded clone; other rows omit it.

V	D	size	J	CDR3	DNA
TRBV20-1	TRBD2	-	TRBJ2-7	CSGMGRGRNEQYF	TGCAGCGGAATGGGACGCGGGAGGAACGAGCAGTACTTC
TRBV11-2	-	-	TRBJ2-5	CASSLPRGGAEAETQYF	TGTGCCAGCAGCCTCCCGCGCGGGGGCGCGGAGGCAGAGACCCAGTACTTC
TRBV6-5	TRBD1	few	TRBJ2-1	CAVTSTGDNEQFF	TGTGCCGTCACTTCGACAGGGGACAATGAGCAGTTCTTC
TRBV7-2	-	-	TRBJ2-5	CASSLVRRYQETQYF	TGTGCCAGCAGCTTAGTTAGGCGGTACCAAGAGACCCAGTACTTC
TRBV12-3/TRBV12-4	-	-	TRBJ1-1	CASSLLGGTEAFF	TGTGCCAGCAGTTTGTTGGGGGGCACTGAAGCTTTCTTT
TRBV5-1	-	once	TRBJ1-2	CASSLLGEGYGYTF	TGCGCCAGCAGCTTGCTTGGGGAGGGCTATGGCTACACCTTC
TRBV6-6	TRBD1	-	TRBJ2-7	CASSYDLTGAYEQYF	TGTGCCAGCAGTTACGACCTAACAGGGGCCTACGAGCAGTACTTC
TRBV5-1	-	-	TRBJ1-2	CASSLTVPDGYTF	TGCGCCAGCAGCTTGACAGTCCCCGATGGCTACACCTTC
TRBV27	TRBD1	-	TRBJ2-2	CASKGARVTGELFF	TGTGCCAGCAAGGGGGCACGGGTGACCGGGGAGCTGTTTTTT
TRBV7-6	-	few	TRBJ1-4	CASSPPGGEKLFF	TGTGCCAGCAGCCCCCCGGGGGGAGAAAAACTGTTTTTT
TRBV11-2	-	few	TRBJ1-4	CASSLVGEKLFF	TGTGCCAGCAGCTTAGTGGGTGAAAAACTGTTTTTT
TRBV6-2/TRBV6-3	-	few	TRBJ2-4	CASSHQPRATKNIQYF	TGTGCCAGCAGTCACCAACCGAGAGCGACCAAAAACATTCAGTACTTC
TRBV7-2	-	-	TRBJ2-1	CASSLGPSAGYNEQFF	TGTGCCAGCAGCTTAGGACCTAGCGCCGGCTACAATGAGCAGTTCTTC
TRBV20-1	-	-	TRBJ2-1	CSADTVSSYNEQFF	TGCAGTGCGGATACAGTGTCCTCCTACAATGAGCAGTTCTTC
TRBV7-2	TRBD1	-	TRBJ2-1	CASSLAYGTGDIFF	TGTGCCAGCAGCTTAGCCTACGGGACAGGGGATATTTTCTTC
TRBV28	-	-	TRBJ2-4	CASSPPGAHDIQYF	TGTGCCAGCAGTCCCCCGGGGGCCCACGACATTCAGTACTTC
TRBV6-2/TRBV6-3	-	-	TRBJ1-1	CASSYPMDTEAFF	TGTGCCAGCAGTTACCCTATGGACACTGAAGCTTTCTTT
TRBV7-2	-	-	TRBJ1-1	CASSFNWEGTEAFF	TGTGCCAGCAGCTTTAACTGGGAGGGGACTGAAGCTTTCTTT
TRBV12-3/TRBV12-4	-	-	TRBJ2-6	CASSSIGAGANVLTF	TGTGCCAGCAGTTCGATAGGGGCTGGGGCCAACGTCCTGACTTTC
TRBV5-1	TRBD2	few	TRBJ2-1	CASSFLAGASNEQFF	TGCGCCAGCAGCTTCCTAGCGGGAGCCTCCAATGAGCAGTTCTTC
TRBV7-8	TRBD2	-	TRBJ2-1	CASSLSGTSGYLIYNEQFF	TGTGCCAGCAGCTTATCTGGGACTAGCGGGTACTTAATCTACAATGAGCAGTTCTTC
TRBV19	-	once	TRBJ1-5	CASSIGGNSVAQHF	TGTGCCAGTAGTATAGGGGGGAATAGTGTGGCCCAGCATTTT
TRBV27	TRBD1	-	TRBJ1-2	CASSRYRAGGIYGYTF	TGTGCCAGCAGCCGATACAGGGCAGGGGGTATCTATGGCTACACCTTC
TRBV25-1	TRBD1	-	TRBJ1-5	CASSGHDRGSNQPQHF	TGTGCCAGCAGTGGACACGACAGGGGAAGCAATCAGCCCCAGCATTTT
TRBV5-1	-	once	TRBJ2-3	CASSDSHSTDTQYF	TGCGCCAGCAGCGACAGCCATAGCACAGATACGCAGTATTTT
TRBV10-3	TRBD1	-	TRBJ2-7	CAIKGQGPYEQYF	TGTGCCATCAAGGGACAGGGTCCCTACGAGCAGTACTTC
TRBV29-1	-	few	TRBJ2-1	CSFSTVEQFF	TGCAGTTTTTCGACAGTTGAGCAGTTCTTC
TRBV19	TRBD2	-	TRBJ2-1	CASSKLRTSFHVEQFF	TGTGCCAGTAGTAAACTCCGGACTAGTTTTCACGTTGAGCAGTTCTTC